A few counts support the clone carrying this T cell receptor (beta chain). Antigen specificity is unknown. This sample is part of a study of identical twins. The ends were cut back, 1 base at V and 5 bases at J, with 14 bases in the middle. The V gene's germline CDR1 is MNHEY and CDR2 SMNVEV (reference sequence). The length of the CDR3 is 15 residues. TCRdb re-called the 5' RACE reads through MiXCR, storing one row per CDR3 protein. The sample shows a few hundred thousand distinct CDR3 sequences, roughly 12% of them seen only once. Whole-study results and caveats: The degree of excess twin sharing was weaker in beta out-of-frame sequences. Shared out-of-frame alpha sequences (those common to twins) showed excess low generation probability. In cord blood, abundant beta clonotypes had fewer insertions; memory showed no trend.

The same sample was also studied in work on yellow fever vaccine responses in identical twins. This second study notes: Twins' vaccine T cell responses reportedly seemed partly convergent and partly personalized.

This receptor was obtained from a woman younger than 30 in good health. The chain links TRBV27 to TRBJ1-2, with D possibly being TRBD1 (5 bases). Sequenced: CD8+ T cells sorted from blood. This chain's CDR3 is CASSLFGGQSYGYTF. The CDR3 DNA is TGTGCCAGCAGTTTATTTGGGGGTCAGAGTTATGGCTACACCTTC.